Following are 26 T cell receptor beta chains from one sample sequenced in a study of blood T cell repertoires in COVID-19. The data were produced by immunoSEQ multiplex PCR, yet TCRdb's version contains in-frame clones alone and is incomplete. The table has hundreds of thousands of clones, roughly 84% seen once. The sequenced sample was PBMCs or T cells enriched from blood (not recorded which). All receptors derive from a woman aged 18-29 years who had been exposed to COVID-19.

This chain connects TRBV24-1 to TRBJ2-5, with D uncertain. The CDR3 totals 14 residues. Germline lookup yields CDR1 KGHDR and CDR2 SFDVKD. Trimming took off 3 bases at V and 5 bases at J, with 12 bases between the two ends. The CDR3 sequence is CATSDPTEVETQYF. CDR3 nucleotides: TGTGCCACCAGTGATCCCACCGAGGTGGAGACCCAGTACTTC.

The genes are TRBV27 and TRBJ2-3; 14 bases line up with TRBD2. Trimming took 6 bases from V and 8 from J; bases not matched to a gene: 7. This CDR3 comprises 15 residues. Germline loops: CDR1 MNHEY, CDR2 SMNVEV (reference sequence). The DNA for the CDR3 is TGTGCCAGCAGCCCCGGGACTAGCGGGAGAGGTACGCAGTATTTT. Amino acid sequence: CASSPGTSGRGTQYF.

The genes are TRBV19 and TRBJ2-2, with 13 bases matching TRBD2. Trimming removed 4 bases from V and 0 bases from J; junction bases left unmatched: 8. The CDR3 covers 19 residues. CDR1 and CDR2 (germline): LNHDA, SQIVND (reference sequence). In DNA form, the CDR3 reads TGTGCCAGTAGTAGAGGACTAGCGGGGGAGTTAACGAACACCGGGGAGCTGTTTTTT. Amino acid sequence: CASSRGLAGELTNTGELFF.

The J gene is TRBJ1-4, the V gene TRBV19, with 8 bases matching TRBD1. In germline, CDR1 is LNHDA, CDR2 SQIVND (reference sequence). The CDR3 spans 17 residues. J gave up 4 bases and V 3 bases, and 10 bases lay outside the gene matches. CDR3 sequence (DNA): TGTGCCAGTAGTATGATCGGGACAGGCACAGGTAATGAAAAACTGTTTTTT. Residues: CASSMIGTGTGNEKLFF.

V and J are TRBV6-1 and TRBJ1-5, with TRBD1 as a possible D gene (6 bases). The CDR3 extends over 14 amino acids. Germline V gives CDR1 MNHNS, CDR2 SASEGT. The V and J ends lost 1 base and 6 bases respectively, with 10 bases between them. CDR3 bases: TGTGCCAGCAGTGAAGTTGGGACATCTCAGCCCCAGCATTTT. Translating it yields CASSEVGTSQPQHF.

This rearrangement joins TRBV5-5 to TRBJ1-2, with TRBD1 matching 10 bases. The CDR3 has 16 amino acids. After removal of 1 base from V and 3 bases from J, the junction contained 6 bases not matched to a gene. Per the germline V gene, CDR1 is SGHKS and CDR2 is YYEKEE (reference sequence). The DNA of the CDR3 is TGTGCCAGCAGCTTGCGCGGGACAGGGGTTGACTATGGCTACACCTTC. This encodes CASSLRGTGVDYGYTF.

This clone was seen a single time. V and J are TRBV13 and TRBJ1-4; D unresolved. Germline V gene data show CDR1 as PRHDT and CDR2 as FYEKMQ (reference sequence). The CDR3 is made up of 16 amino acids. Trimming removed 3 bases at V and 1 base at J, with 12 bases between. The CDR3 DNA reads TGTGCCAGCAGCTTTAGGGAAGAGGGAACTAATGAAAAACTGTTTTTT. Its translation is CASSFREEGTNEKLFF.

The J gene is TRBJ1-1, the V gene TRBV2, with unresolved D. The CDR3 totals 8 residues. Germline CDR1 is SNHLY and CDR2 is FYNNEI. Trimming removed 5 bases from V and 10 bases from J, with 2 bases in between. This chain's CDR3 is CASSRAFF. The CDR3, as DNA: TGTGCCAGCAGTCGAGCTTTCTTT.

The chain joins TRBV30 to TRBJ2-2; 16 bases map to TRBD2. The CDR3 has 19 amino acids. CDR1 is GTSNPN, CDR2 SVGIG, per germline (reference sequence). Trimming cost V 4 bases and J 2 bases; bases outside gene matches: 10. CDR3 protein: CAWTLSGLAGGTNTGELFF. The CDR3 coding sequence is TGTGCCTGGACTCTCTCGGGACTAGCGGGGGGGACAAACACCGGGGAGCTGTTTTTT.

The V call is TRBV28, the J call TRBJ2-1; 8 bases are a match to TRBD1. The CDR3 has 17 residues. After removal of 2 bases from V and 4 bases from J, the junction contained 10 bases not matched to a gene. The germline V gene has CDR1 MDHEN and CDR2 SYDVKM. In DNA, the CDR3 is TGTGCCAGCAGTTTAGAGTCTCAGGGGGCGCGGTACAATGAGCAGTTCTTC. This gives the protein CASSLESQGARYNEQFF.

This clone was observed a single time. This sequence joins TRBV12-3 or TRBV12-4 and TRBJ2-5; no firm D call. Trimming pared 5 bases from V and 5 bases from J, leaving 9 bases between. This CDR3 has 12 residues. CDR3 sequence: CASSLVTETQYF. CDR3 nucleotides: TGTGCCAGCAGTCTAGTGACTGAGACCCAGTACTTC.

V usage is TRBV3-1 (or the pseudogene TRBV3-2) and J usage is TRBJ2-7; D not certain. The germline V and J ends were trimmed by 5 bases and 3 bases, with 14 bases remaining between them. Looked up from germline, CDR1 is LGHDT and CDR2 is YNNKEL (reference sequence). CDR3 length equals 14 residues. CDR3: CASSSLGASYEQYF. The CDR3 bases are TGTGCCAGCAGCTCTCTAGGCGCTAGCTACGAGCAGTACTTC.

The chain carries TRBV4-3 and TRBJ1-4; D is ambiguous. V was clipped by 0 bases and J by 1 base, with 6 bases between them. CDR3 size: 15 residues. Looked up from germline, CDR1 is LGHNA and CDR2 is YSLEER. CDR3 in amino acids: CASSQERLTNEKLFF. The CDR3 DNA reads TGCGCCAGCAGCCAAGAGAGGTTAACTAATGAAAAACTGTTTTTT.

The J gene is TRBJ1-1, the V gene TRBV28, with TRBD1 matching 9 bases. CDR1 is MDHEN, CDR2 SYDVKM, per germline. The CDR3 consists of 13 residues. The V gene end was trimmed by 6 bases and the J gene end by 4 bases; junction bases not matched to a gene: 3. CDR3 region: CASRRTGVTEAFF. The CDR3 coding sequence is TGTGCCAGCAGAAGGACAGGGGTCACTGAAGCTTTCTTT.

The V and J genes are TRBV27 and TRBJ1-3; TRBD1 might be the D (5 bases). The CDR3 is 14 residues long. The germline V and J ends were trimmed by 6 bases and 0 bases, with 9 bases remaining between them. CDR1 MNHEY and CDR2 SMNVEV come from the germline V gene (reference sequence). CDR3 amino acids: CASSPTASGNTIYF. CDR3 sequence (DNA): TGTGCCAGCAGCCCGACAGCCTCTGGAAACACCATATATTTT.

The chain has TRBV5-6 and TRBJ2-7, with 10 nucleotides matching TRBD1. After removal of 4 bases from V and 3 bases from J, the junction contained 4 bases not matched to a gene. The CDR3 is 14 amino acids. Germline values: CDR1 SGHDT, CDR2 YYEEEE. CDR3 nucleotide sequence: TGTGCCAGCAGCCCGGGACAGGGGCTCTACGAGCAGTACTTC. Amino acid sequence: CASSPGQGLYEQYF. Using reference TRBV5-6 and TRBJ2-7 for the parts outside the CDR3, the full variable domain is DAGVTQSPTHLIKTRGQQVTLRCSPKSGHDTVSWYQQALGQGPQFIFQYYEEEERQRGNFPDRFSGHQFPNYSSELNVNALLLGDSALYLCASSPGQGLYEQYFGPGTRLTVT.

Written as DNA, the CDR3 is TGTGCCAGCAGAGCGGGAGGTGGTAATGAGCAGTTCTTC. Amino acids: CASRAGGGNEQFF. This chain links TRBV28 with TRBJ2-1, with 9 bases fitting TRBD2. This CDR3 has 13 residues. V trimming: 6 bases; J trimming: 7 bases; junction bases outside the gene matches: 4. Germline values: CDR1 MDHEN, CDR2 SYDVKM.

V and J are TRBV6-1 and TRBJ2-2; 10 nucleotides match TRBD1. The J segment lost 4 bases and the V segment lost 2 bases, leaving 10 bases of the junction unmatched. CDR1 is MNHNS, CDR2 SASEGT, per germline. The CDR3 spans 18 residues. The CDR3 reads CASSESVGGQGSTGELFF. The CDR3 coding sequence is TGTGCCAGCAGTGAATCGGTAGGGGGACAGGGGTCCACCGGGGAGCTGTTTTTT.

CDR3 loop: CASSLLSLAGVNEQYF. CDR3 sequence (DNA): TGTGCCAGCAGTTTATTGAGTCTAGCGGGAGTTAACGAGCAGTACTTC. This chain connects TRBV28 to TRBJ2-7; 10 nucleotides match TRBD2. This CDR3 is 16 amino acids long. Germline-derived CDR1 and CDR2 are MDHEN and SYDVKM. V gave up 1 base and J gave up 5 bases; unmatched junction bases: 8.

The V and J genes are TRBV9 and TRBJ2-5, with TRBD2 identical over 11 bases. There are 17 residues in the CDR3. The germline CDR1 and CDR2 sequences are SGDLS and YYNGEE. V dropped 3 bases and J dropped 5; count of bases not matched to a gene: 12. In nucleotides, the CDR3 is TGTGCCAGCAGCGCGATTAGCGGGGGGGCTACTGGCGAGACCCAGTACTTC. It is translated as CASSAISGGATGETQYF.

This chain joins TRBV11-3 and TRBJ2-3; D uncertain. Trimming stripped 0 bases from V and 2 bases from J, with 12 bases between. This CDR3 has 16 amino acids. Per germline, CDR1 SGHNT and CDR2 YENEEA. CDR3 sequence reads: CASSLEGSMNTDTQYF. The CDR3 DNA is TGTGCCAGCAGCTTAGAGGGCAGCATGAACACAGATACGCAGTATTTT.

The chain recombines TRBV24-1 with TRBJ1-2; maybe TRBD1 (5 bases). Per the germline V gene, CDR1 is KGHDR and CDR2 is SFDVKD. Trimming took 0 bases from V and 7 from J, leaving 14 bases between them. This CDR3 is 15 amino acids long. This chain's CDR3 is CATSDLVGLSCGYTF. CDR3 DNA sequence: TGTGCCACCAGTGATTTGGTGGGGCTAAGTTGTGGCTACACCTTC.

The genes are TRBV4-1 and TRBJ1-6; D gene uncertain. V lost 5 bases and J 0 bases, leaving 8 bases between the germline ends. CDR1 MGHRA and CDR2 YSYEKL come from the germline V gene. The CDR3 consists of 15 residues. DNA for the CDR3: TGCGCCAGCAGCATCCTCCGCTCCTATAATTCACCCCTCCACTTT. Amino acid sequence: CASSILRSYNSPLHF.

The CDR3 DNA reads TGCAGCGGACGGGACTCACTGAACACCGGGGAGCTGTTTTTT. Encoded protein: CSGRDSLNTGELFF. The rearrangement links TRBV29-1 to TRBJ2-2, with D possibly matching TRBD2 (6 bases). The CDR3 runs 14 residues. CDR1 SQVTM and CDR2 ANQGSEA come from the germline V gene. The V end was cut by 7 bases, the J end by 1 base, with 13 bases between.

The chain links TRBV28 to TRBJ2-3; no clear D gene. V shed 3 bases and J shed 6 bases, with 4 bases lying between them. Germline lookup yields CDR1 MDHEN and CDR2 SYDVKM. The CDR3 totals 11 residues. The DNA of the CDR3 is TGTGCCAGCAGTTTGCAGGATACGCAGTATTTT. It is translated as CASSLQDTQYF.

This clone appeared once. The J gene is TRBJ1-6, the V gene TRBV3-1 (or the pseudogene TRBV3-2); D is perhaps TRBD1 (5 bases). Germline V gene data show CDR1 as LGHDT and CDR2 as YNNKEL (reference sequence). The CDR3 is made up of 16 amino acids. Trimming left V 3 bases short and J 7 bases short, with 16 bases between. CDR3 sequence reads: CASSHHPQGFNSPLHF. CDR3 DNA: TGTGCCAGCAGCCACCACCCGCAGGGATTCAATTCACCCCTCCACTTT.